The TCR beta chain under discussion was sequenced for a study of STAT5B mutations in CD4+ large granular lymphocyte leukemia. Study summary: Healthy donors showed HLA-associated enrichment of the CDR3 'QG' motif.

Per the germline V gene, CDR1 is MNHNS and CDR2 is SASEGT. The V end lost 6 bases, the J end lost 8 bases, and 19 bases lay between the germline ends. The CDR3 totals 14 residues. The table came from immunoSEQ multiplex PCR; TCRdb's copy has only in-frame clones and leaves some out. The sample lists over 35,000 clones, 65% to 85% seen once, with 0.35% in the top ten. Details on this clone: No antigen is known for it.

Findings and caveats of the study: TRBV06-family usage was enriched in top patient clones (8/27) versus controls (2/35).

J is TRBJ1-1 and V is TRBV6-1; TRBD1 might be the D (5 bases). The sample consisted of CD4+ T cells from blood buffy coats. The receptor was derived from a human donor in good health. The CDR3, as DNA: TGTGCCAGCAGGGTCAGGGACGACCGAGCAGAAGCTTTCTTT. It yields the protein CASRVRDDRAEAFF.